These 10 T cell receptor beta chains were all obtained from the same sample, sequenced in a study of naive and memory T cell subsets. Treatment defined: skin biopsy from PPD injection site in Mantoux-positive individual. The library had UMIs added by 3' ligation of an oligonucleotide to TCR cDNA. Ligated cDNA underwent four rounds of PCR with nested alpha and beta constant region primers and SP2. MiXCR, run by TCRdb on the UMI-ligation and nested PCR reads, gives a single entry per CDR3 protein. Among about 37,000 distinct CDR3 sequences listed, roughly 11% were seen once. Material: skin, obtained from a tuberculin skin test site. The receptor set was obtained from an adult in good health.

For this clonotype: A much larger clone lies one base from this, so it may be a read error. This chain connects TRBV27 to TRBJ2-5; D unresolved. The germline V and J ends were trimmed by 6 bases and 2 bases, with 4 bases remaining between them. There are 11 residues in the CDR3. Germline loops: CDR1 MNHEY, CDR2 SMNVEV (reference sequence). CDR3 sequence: CASRAQETQYF. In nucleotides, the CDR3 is TGTGCCAGCAGGGCTCAAGAGACCCAGTACTTC.

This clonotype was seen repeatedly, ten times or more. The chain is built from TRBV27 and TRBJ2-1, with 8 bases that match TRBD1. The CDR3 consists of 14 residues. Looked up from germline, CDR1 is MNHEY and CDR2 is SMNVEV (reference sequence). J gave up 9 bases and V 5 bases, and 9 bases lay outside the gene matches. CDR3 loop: CASSDRGRRSEQFF. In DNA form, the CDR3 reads TGTGCCAGCAGTGACAGGGGCCGGAGGAGTGAGCAGTTCTTC.

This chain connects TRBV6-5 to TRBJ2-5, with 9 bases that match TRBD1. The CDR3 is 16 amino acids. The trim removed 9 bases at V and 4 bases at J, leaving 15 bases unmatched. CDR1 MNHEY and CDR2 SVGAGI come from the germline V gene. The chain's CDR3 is CASRAVQGAIGETQYF. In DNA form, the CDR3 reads TGTGCCAGTCGAGCCGTACAGGGGGCCATAGGAGAGACCCAGTACTTC.

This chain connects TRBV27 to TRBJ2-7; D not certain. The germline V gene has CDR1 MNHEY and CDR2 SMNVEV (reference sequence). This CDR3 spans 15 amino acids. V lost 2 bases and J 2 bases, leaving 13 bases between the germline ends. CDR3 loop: CASSLSPRFTYEQYF. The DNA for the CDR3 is TGTGCCAGCAGTTTAAGTCCCAGGTTTACCTACGAGCAGTACTTC.

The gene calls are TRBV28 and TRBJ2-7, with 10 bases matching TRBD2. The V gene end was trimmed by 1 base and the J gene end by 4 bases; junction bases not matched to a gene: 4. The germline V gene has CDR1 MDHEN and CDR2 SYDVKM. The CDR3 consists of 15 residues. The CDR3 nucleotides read TGTGCCAGCAGTTTATCAGGGACTAGCGAGTACGAGCAGTACTTC. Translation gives CASSLSGTSEYEQYF.

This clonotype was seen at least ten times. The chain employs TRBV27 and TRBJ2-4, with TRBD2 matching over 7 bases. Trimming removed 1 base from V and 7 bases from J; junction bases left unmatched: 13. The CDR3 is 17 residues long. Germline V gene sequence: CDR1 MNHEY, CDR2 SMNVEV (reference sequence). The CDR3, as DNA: TGTGCCAGCAGTTTATGGGCAAATGAGGGAGGGCCGAACATTCAGTACTTC. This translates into CASSLWANEGGPNIQYF.

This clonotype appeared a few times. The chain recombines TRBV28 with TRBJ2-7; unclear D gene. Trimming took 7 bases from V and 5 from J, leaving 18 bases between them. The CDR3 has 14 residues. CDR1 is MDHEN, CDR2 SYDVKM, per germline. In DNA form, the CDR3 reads TGTGCCAGCATCACTGGCCGGGTGGCCCACGAGCAGTACTTC. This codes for CASITGRVAHEQYF.

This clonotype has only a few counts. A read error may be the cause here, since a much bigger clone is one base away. CDR3 sequence: CASSYSFNARTLRNEQFF. CDR3 DNA sequence: TGTGCCAGCAGTTACTCGTTCAATGCGAGGACCTTGCGCAATGAGCAGTTCTTC. V is TRBV6-6 and J is TRBJ2-1; D gene ambiguous. Germline V CDR1 and CDR2: MNHNY, SVGAGI (reference sequence). The CDR3 sequence is 18 residues long. V was pared by 0 bases and J by 6 bases, with 21 bases between.

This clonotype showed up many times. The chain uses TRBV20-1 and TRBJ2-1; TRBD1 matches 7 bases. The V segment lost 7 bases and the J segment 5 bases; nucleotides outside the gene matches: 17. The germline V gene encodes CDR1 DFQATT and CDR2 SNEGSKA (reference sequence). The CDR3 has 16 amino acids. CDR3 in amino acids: CSGTRYGTAVDNEQFF. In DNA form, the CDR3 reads TGCAGTGGCACCAGGTACGGGACAGCCGTTGACAATGAGCAGTTCTTC.

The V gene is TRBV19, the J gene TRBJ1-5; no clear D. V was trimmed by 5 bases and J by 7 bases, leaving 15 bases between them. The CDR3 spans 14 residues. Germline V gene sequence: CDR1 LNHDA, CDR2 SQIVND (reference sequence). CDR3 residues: CASSPKITGQPQHF. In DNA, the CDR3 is TGTGCCAGTAGTCCGAAAATTACGGGACAGCCCCAGCATTTT.